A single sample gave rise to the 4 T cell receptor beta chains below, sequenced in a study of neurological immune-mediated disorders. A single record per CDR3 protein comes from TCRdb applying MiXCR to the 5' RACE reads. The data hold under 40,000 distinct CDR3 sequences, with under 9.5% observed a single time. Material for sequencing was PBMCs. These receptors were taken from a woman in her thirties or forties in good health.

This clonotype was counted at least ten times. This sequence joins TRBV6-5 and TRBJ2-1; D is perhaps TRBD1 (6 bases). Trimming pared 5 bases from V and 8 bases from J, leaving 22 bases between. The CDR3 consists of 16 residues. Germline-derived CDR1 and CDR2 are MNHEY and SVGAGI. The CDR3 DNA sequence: TGTGCCAGCAGTCTATACCGGACAGCAGGGATCGATGAGCAGTTCTTC. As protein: CASSLYRTAGIDEQFF.

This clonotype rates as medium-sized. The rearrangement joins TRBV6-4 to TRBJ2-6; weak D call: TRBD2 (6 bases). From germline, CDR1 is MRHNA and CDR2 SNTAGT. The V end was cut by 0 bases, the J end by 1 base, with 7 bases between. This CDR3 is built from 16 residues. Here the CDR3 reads CASSDSGGSGANVLTF. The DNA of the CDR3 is TGTGCCAGCAGTGACTCAGGAGGGTCTGGGGCCAACGTCCTGACTTTC.

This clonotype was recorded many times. The DNA for the CDR3 is TGCGCCAGCAGCCCGACAGGGAATAACTATGGCTACACCTTC. Protein sequence: CASSPTGNNYGYTF. The gene calls are TRBV5-1 and TRBJ1-2; the match to TRBD1 covers 7 bases. The germline V gene encodes CDR1 SGHRS and CDR2 YFSETQ. This CDR3 has 14 residues. V was clipped by 4 bases and J by 1 base; unmatched bases: 4.

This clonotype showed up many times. This CDR3 reads CSAREARQLANTGELFF. CDR3 bases: TGCAGTGCTAGAGAAGCGCGGCAGCTCGCGAACACCGGGGAGCTGTTTTTT. The chain employs TRBV20-1 and TRBJ2-2; D is ambiguous. The CDR3 covers 17 residues. Trimming stripped 0 bases from V and 0 bases from J, with 14 bases between. Germline CDR1 and CDR2: DFQATT and SNEGSKA (reference sequence).